These 24 T cell receptor beta chains were all obtained from the same sample, sequenced in a study of tumor and adjacent non-tumor tissue in lung cancer. RNA was extracted from bulk tissue without any cell sorting. Three rounds of nested PCR, following a modified ARM-PCR protocol, produced the TCRbeta library. TCRdb called the multiplex PCR reads again in MiXCR, with one record for every CDR3 protein. The sample yields about 200,000 distinct CDR3 sequences, 60% to 85% seen once. The sequenced sample was lung tumor tissue. The source is a man in his sixties with non-small cell lung cancer.

This clonotype was detected ten times or more. This chain uses TRBV20-1 with TRBJ2-5; 8 bases agree with TRBD2. CDR1 and CDR2 (germline): DFQATT, SNEGSKA (reference sequence). Germline trimming cut 3 bases from V and 5 bases from J; bases unmatched to any gene: 5. This CDR3 has 13 residues. In DNA form, the CDR3 reads TGCAGTGCTAGCGGGAGGGCCGGGGAGACCCAGTACTTC. It yields the protein CSASGRAGETQYF.

This clonotype came up a few times. J is TRBJ2-3 and V is TRBV12-3 or TRBV12-4; 11 positions agree with TRBD1. The CDR3 runs to 15 residues. V lost 3 bases and J lost 10; bases outside the gene matches: 9. As DNA, the CDR3 is TGTGCCAGCAGTTTCTTAGGACAGGGGGCGCGGGCGCAGTATTTT. Residues: CASSFLGQGARAQYF.

This chain connects TRBV6-2 or TRBV6-3 to TRBJ1-1; D not resolved. The V end was cut by 1 base, the J end by 1 base, with 4 bases between. The CDR3 runs to 13 residues. The V gene's germline CDR1 is MNHEY and CDR2 SVGEGT. CDR3 nucleotides: TGTGCCAGCAGTTACTTACGGAACACTGAAGCTTTCTTT. This translates into CASSYLRNTEAFF.

Comment on this clonotype: This CDR3 is missing its conserved last phenylalanine or tryptophan, likely due to a read error. No DNA is shown, since the ends of the CDR3 on it are uncertain; the CDR3 is the one TCRdb lists. The chain couples TRBV5-5 to TRBJ2-7; the DNA was not compared with TRBD1, the D call given in the table. Germline CDR1 is SGHKS and CDR2 is YYEKEE (reference sequence). Counting both end residues, the CDR3 totals 15 amino acids. The CDR3 here is CATSLGGPRRREQYL.

As to this clonotype: One end of the junction does not line up with germline, which may come from a read error. The chain uses TRBV5-1 and TRBJ2-7; D is possibly TRBD1 (6 bases). CDR3 size: 15 residues. In germline, CDR1 is SGHRS, CDR2 YFSETQ. This CDR3 is CASSLGAGDSYEQYF. As DNA, the CDR3 is TGCGCCAGCAGTTTGGGGGCCGGGGACTCCTACGAGCAGTACTTC. The entire variable domain, with the rest obtained from reference TRBV5-1 and TRBJ2-7, is as follows: KAGVTQTPRYLIKTRGQQVTLSCSPISGHRSVSWYQQTPGQGLQFLFEYFSETQRNKGNFPGRFSGRQFSNSRSEMNVSTLELGDSALYLCASSLGAGDSYEQYFGPGTRLTVT.

Turning to this clonotype: This could be a read error, since a much larger clone is one nucleotide away. The gene calls are TRBV6-1 and TRBJ1-2, with 7 bases lining up with TRBD1. After removal of 4 bases from V and 4 bases from J, the junction contained 6 bases not matched to a gene. CDR1 is MNHNS and CDR2 is SASEGT in the germline V gene. The CDR3 consists of 14 residues. In nucleotides, the CDR3 is TGTGCCAGCAGTGTCACGACAGGGCTCTATGGCTACACCTTC. It encodes CASSVTTGLYGYTF.

This clonotype was seen repeatedly, ten times or more. The rearrangement joins TRBV10-1 to TRBJ2-3; unclear D gene. The CDR3 is 12 amino acids. Trimming took 9 bases from V and 6 from J, leaving 13 bases between them. Germline assignment: CDR1 WNHNN and CDR2 SYGVQD (reference sequence). CDR3 DNA: TGCGCCAGTTCAACGACATCCGATACGCAGTATTTT. Encoded protein: CASSTTSDTQYF.

Notes on this clonotype: Likely a read error: the CDR3 ends without its conserved phenylalanine or tryptophan. The chain uses TRBV20-1 and TRBJ2-2; TRBD2 matches 13 bases. Per the germline V gene, CDR1 is DFQATT and CDR2 is SNEGSKA (reference sequence). V lost 2 bases, J lost 6 bases, and 3 bases stayed unmatched. The CDR3 totals 15 residues. The CDR3, as DNA: TGCAGTGCTAGATCCGGACTAGCGGGAGCCGGGGAGCTGTTTATT. Translated: CSARSGLAGAGELFI.

For this clonotype: A much bigger clone sits one base away, suggesting this may be a read error. The V call is TRBV12-3 or TRBV12-4, the J call TRBJ2-7, with D perhaps matching TRBD1 (6 bases). The CDR3 spans 14 residues. The CDR3 DNA is TGTACCAGCAGTCCTAGCACGGACAGCTACGAGCAGTACTTC. Encoded protein: CTSSPSTDSYEQYF.

For this clonotype: Compared with germline, one end of the junction differs, possibly owing to a read error. The chain is built from TRBV6-6 and TRBJ2-3; 7 nucleotides match TRBD1. CDR1 MNHNY and CDR2 SVGAGI come from the germline V gene (reference sequence). The CDR3 runs 14 residues. CDR3 nucleotide sequence: TGTGCCAGCATTTGGAGAGGGGGCACAGATAGGCAGTATTTT. This translates into CASIWRGGTDRQYF.

This clonotype was recorded a few times. This chain uses TRBV5-1 with TRBJ1-1; no definite D call. Germline CDR1 SGHRS, CDR2 YFSETQ. This CDR3 has 13 amino acids. The V end was cut by 5 bases, the J end by 2 bases, with 10 bases between. The CDR3 region has the DNA TGCGCCAGCAGGAGGGAGACTAACACTGAAGCTTTCTTT. This sequence encodes CASRRETNTEAFF.

This clonotype was seen a few times. A read error may account for a junction end that differs from germline. V usage is TRBV11-2 and J usage is TRBJ2-5; 7 bases match TRBD1. CDR3 length: 13 amino acids. Germline CDR1 is SGHAT and CDR2 is FQNNGV. The CDR3 sequence: CASGSTGEETQYF. In DNA, the CDR3 is TGTGCCAGCGGCTCTACAGGGGAAGAGACCCAATATTTC.

Details on this clonotype: The junction and the germline gene differ at one end; a read error may be behind it. The rearrangement joins TRBV24-1 to TRBJ1-3; D not resolved. The CDR3 is 12 amino acids. Germline lookup yields CDR1 KGHDR and CDR2 SFDVKD. CDR3 amino acids: CATSALGNTMYF. The CDR3, as DNA: TGTGCCACCAGTGCCCTTGGAAACACCATGTATTTT.

Of note for this clonotype: Given a much more abundant clone one base away, this may be a read error. The DNA of the CDR3 is TGCGCCAGCAGCTTGCTCGCGGCGAGCACCTACAATGAGCAGTTCTTC. Translated, it gives CASSLLAASTYNEQFF. The rearrangement links TRBV4-1 to TRBJ2-1; D gene uncertain. CDR3 length: 16 residues. CDR1 is MGHRA, CDR2 YSYEKL, per germline. Between the trimmed V and J ends, which lost 5 bases and 2 bases, there was a span of 16 bases.

A remark on this clonotype: This may arise from a read error, as a much more abundant clone is one base away. Written as DNA, the CDR3 is TGTGACAGCAGTTTACGGGGATGGGATGAGCAGTTCTTC. Translating it yields CDSSLRGWDEQFF. The rearrangement joins TRBV12-3 or TRBV12-4 to TRBJ2-1, with D possibly TRBD2 on 5 matching bases. This CDR3 region has 13 residues.

This clonotype was seen ten or more times. The chain is built from TRBV12-3 or TRBV12-4 and TRBJ1-1; D might be TRBD1 (6 bases). The CDR3 is 17 amino acids. Trimming removed 0 bases at V and 4 bases at J, with 18 bases between. For the CDR3, the DNA is TGTGCCAGCAGTTTAGCATTATTTGACAGGATTTTCACTGAAGCTTTCTTT. Its translation is CASSLALFDRIFTEAFF.

With respect to this clonotype: This is likely a read error, given that the CDR3 carries no conserved phenylalanine or tryptophan at its end. The V and J genes are TRBV30 and TRBJ2-5; TRBD2 matches at 12 bases. The trim removed 0 bases at V and 7 bases at J, leaving 6 bases unmatched. This CDR3 spans 15 amino acids. CDR1 GTSNPN and CDR2 SVGIG come from the germline V gene (reference sequence). In DNA form, the CDR3 reads TGTGCCTGGAGTGTGACTAGCGGGAGTTCTGTGACCCAGTACTTA. Protein product: CAWSVTSGSSVTQYL.

On this clonotype itself: This may arise from a read error, as a much more abundant clone is one base away. The chain recombines TRBV6-5 with TRBJ2-3; 9 nucleotides agree with TRBD2. The CDR3 consists of 13 residues. The germline V gene has CDR1 MNHEY and CDR2 SVGAGI. Losses at the gene ends were 2 bases for V and 11 bases for J; bases not matched to a gene: 5. In DNA form, the CDR3 reads TGTGCCAGCAGTTACAGTCTAGCGGGGATGCAGTATTTT. Its protein is CASSYSLAGMQYF.

As for this clonotype: At one end, the junction sequence differs from germline, possibly due to a read error. The J gene is TRBJ2-7, the V gene TRBV4-3; 10 nucleotides agree with TRBD2. The germline CDR1 and CDR2 sequences are LGHNA and YSLEER. The CDR3 runs 16 residues. DNA for the CDR3: TGCGCCAGCAGCCAAGAATCTAGCGGGAGTAACCACGAACAGTACTTC. Its translation is CASSQESSGSNHEQYF.

This clonotype was picked up one time. The gene calls are TRBV11-3 and TRBJ1-1; no definite D call. This CDR3 is 12 amino acids long. Germline lookup yields CDR1 SGHNT and CDR2 YENEEA. In DNA form, the CDR3 reads TGTGTCAACAGCACGCAGAACACTGAAGCTTTCTTT. Translating it yields CVNSTQNTEAFF.

With respect to this clonotype: The junction does not match germline at one end; this may be a read error. The chain carries TRBV20-1 and TRBJ2-4; D tentatively reads TRBD1 or TRBD2 (5 bases each). Looked up from germline, CDR1 is DFQATT and CDR2 is SNEGSKA (reference sequence). The CDR3 spans 14 residues. The CDR3 sequence is CNASRAVSKNIQYF. For the CDR3, the DNA is TGCAATGCTAGCAGGGCTGTTTCCAAAAACATTCAGTACTTC.

This clonotype counts as medium-sized (0.01 to 0.1%). This rearrangement joins TRBV20-1 to TRBJ2-1; D is ambiguous. Germline CDR1 DFQATT, CDR2 SNEGSKA (reference sequence). CDR3 length equals 12 residues. Trimming cost V 5 bases and J 6 bases, with 11 bases left between them. The CDR3 region is CSAPKGPNEQFF. The CDR3 DNA sequence: TGCAGTGCTCCGAAGGGCCCCAATGAGCAGTTCTTC.

This clonotype was detected many times. V and J are TRBV29-1 and TRBJ1-5, with D maybe TRBD1 (5 bases). V was clipped by 4 bases and J by 2 bases, with 9 bases between them. The CDR3 runs 13 residues. Germline V lookup: CDR1 SQVTM, CDR2 ANQGSEA. CDR3 sequence (DNA): TGCAGCGTTGCCGACAGCCGCAATCAGCCCCAGCATTTT. Its translation: CSVADSRNQPQHF. The full variable domain, with the rest looked up from reference TRBV29-1 and TRBJ1-5, is SAVISQKPSRDICQRGTSLTIQCQVDSQVTMMFWYRQQPGQSLTLIATANQGSEATYESGFVIDKFPISRPNLTFSTLTVSNMSPEDSSIYLCSVADSRNQPQHFGDGTRLSIL.

V gene TRBV11-2 combines with J gene TRBJ2-1; 10 bases align to TRBD1. The V and J ends lost 0 bases and 15 bases, in that order; junction bases with no gene match: 5. The germline V gene encodes CDR1 SGHAT and CDR2 FQNNGV. The CDR3 runs 13 residues. The CDR3 DNA sequence: TGTGCCAGCAGCTTAGACGGCCGGGACAGGGGGTTCTTC. This translates into CASSLDGRDRGFF.